A selection of T cell receptor beta chains follows, all from one sample in a study of CD8 T cells in ankylosing spondylitis. Via MiXCR, TCRdb re-called the 5' RACE reads, giving one row per CDR3 protein. The table has around 770,000 distinct CDR3 sequences, under 20% seen once; the top ten hold about a fifth. The source material was blood, either unsorted or a sorted T cell fraction (not recorded which). These TCRs come from a male donor with ankylosing spondylitis. Both conserved end residues are part of each CDR3. The D gene is left open where the match is weak. A clone size is listed for some rows: how often the clone was seen (once, few, many), or a class if it is expanded.

d_gene	v_gene	j_gene	abundance	CDR3nt	CDR3aa
-	TRBV12-3/TRBV12-4	TRBJ1-1	-	TGTGCCAGCAGCCCCCGAAGGGGCCAAGCTTTCTTT	CASSPRRGQAFF
TRBD1	TRBV20-1	TRBJ1-5	-	TGCAGTGCTAGGGGGACAGGTACCAATCAGCCCCAGCATTTT	CSARGTGTNQPQHF
-	TRBV5-1	TRBJ2-5	few	TGCGCCAGCAGCGTGGGGGGAGGAAAAGAGACCCAGTACTTC	CASSVGGGKETQYF
-	TRBV2	TRBJ1-4	-	TGTGCCAGCAGCCCGGACGGTAATGAAAAACTGTTTTTT	CASSPDGNEKLFF
TRBD1	TRBV15	TRBJ1-4	few	TGTGCCACCAGCAGGGACTATGACAGGGGCAATGAAAAACTGTTTTTT	CATSRDYDRGNEKLFF
-	TRBV10-3	TRBJ2-4	many	TGTGCCATCAGGGATGGGGCCAAAAACATTCAGTACTTC	CAIRDGAKNIQYF
TRBD2	TRBV4-3	TRBJ2-3	-	TGCGCCAGCAGCCCCTCTAGCGGGATGGCAGATACGCAGTATTTT	CASSPSSGMADTQYF
-	TRBV20-1	TRBJ2-3	few	TGCAGTGCTAGTAGGGGCGGACCCACAGATACGCAGTATTTT	CSASRGGPTDTQYF
-	TRBV20-1	TRBJ1-5	-	TGCAGTGCTAGAGATCCTCGGGGGGATCAGCCCCAGCATTTT	CSARDPRGDQPQHF
-	TRBV12-3/TRBV12-4	TRBJ2-5	many	TGTGCCAGCACCTCTCTAGCGAACCAAGAGACCCAGTACTTC	CASTSLANQETQYF
TRBD1	TRBV27	TRBJ1-1	many	TGTGCCAGCGGAAACAGGGGGAACACTGAAGCTTTCTTT	CASGNRGNTEAFF
-	TRBV6-1	TRBJ1-5	-	TGTGCCAGCAGTCCGGCCGGGACCCAACATAGCAATCAGCCCCAGCATTTT	CASSPAGTQHSNQPQHF
-	TRBV12-3/TRBV12-4	TRBJ2-1	few	TGTGCCAGCAGTGTCCGGGACGTATACAATGAGCAGTTCTTC	CASSVRDVYNEQFF
-	TRBV7-8	TRBJ2-7	few	TGTGCCAGCAGCCACGGTAGAAACTACGAGCAGTACTTC	CASSHGRNYEQYF
-	TRBV6-1	TRBJ1-1	few	TGTGCCAGCAGGGAACGACAGAAGAACACTGAAGCTTTCTTT	CASRERQKNTEAFF
TRBD1	TRBV19	TRBJ1-5	-	TGTGCCAGTAGTATAGTGAGGACAGGGAGAAATCAGCCCCAGCATTTT	CASSIVRTGRNQPQHF
-	TRBV12-3/TRBV12-4	TRBJ2-2	many	TGTGCCAGCAGTTTACGGGGCAGGGGGAACACCGGGGAGCTGTTTTTT	CASSLRGRGNTGELFF